This TCR beta chain came from a study of T cells in Graves' hyperthyroidism and ophthalmopathy. Authors of the study amplified TCR beta CDR3 regions from RNA transcripts. HTBI primers were used for first-round RT-PCR of the TCR CDR3. TCRdb re-called the multiplex PCR reads with MiXCR, one entry per CDR3 protein. The sample records some 600,000 distinct CDR3 sequences, 46% being singletons. The V segment lost 2 bases and the J segment 4 bases; nucleotides outside the gene matches: 3. Germline V CDR1 and CDR2: SNHLY, FYNNEI. This CDR3 is 15 amino acids long. Diagnoses rested on clinical symptoms, serum thyroxine and TRAb, thyroid ultrasound and orbital computed tomography. This clonotype was observed a few times.

The V and J genes are TRBV2 and TRBJ2-5; 11 bases are a match to TRBD2. The receptor comes from a young woman with Graves' hyperthyroidism. Source material: peripheral blood or thyroid tissue (not recorded which). The CDR3 loop is CASSESSGRRETQYF. Written as DNA, the CDR3 is TGTGCCAGCAGTGAATCTAGCGGGAGGAGAGAGACCCAGTACTTC.